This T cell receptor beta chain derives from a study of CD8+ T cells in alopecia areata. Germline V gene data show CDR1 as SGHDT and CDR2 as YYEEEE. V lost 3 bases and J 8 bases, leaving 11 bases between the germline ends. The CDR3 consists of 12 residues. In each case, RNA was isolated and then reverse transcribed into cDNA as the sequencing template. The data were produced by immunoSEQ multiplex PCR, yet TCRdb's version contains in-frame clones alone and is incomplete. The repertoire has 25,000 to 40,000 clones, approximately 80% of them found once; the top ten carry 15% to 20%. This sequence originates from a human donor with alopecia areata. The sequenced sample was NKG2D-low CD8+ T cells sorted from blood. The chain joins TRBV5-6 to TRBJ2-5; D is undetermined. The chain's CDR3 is CASSYDGLTQYF. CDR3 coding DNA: TGTGCCAGCAGCTACGACGGGCTCACCCAGTACTTC.